This T cell receptor beta chain came from a study of T cells in women clearing cervical HPV infection. Findings and caveats of the study: CIN3+ cases had significantly higher TCR repertoire richness than controls, but evenness did not differ.

CDR3 length: 14 amino acids. Per germline, CDR1 GTSNPN and CDR2 SVGIG (reference sequence). V gave up 4 bases and J gave up 4 bases; unmatched junction bases: 7. Details on this clone: The target antigen is unknown. The DNA ends 3 residues before the CDR3 does, and the rest of the CDR3 is filled in from the germline J gene.

Genomic DNA, averaging around 1,200 ng per sample, yielded TCR beta CDR3 via immunoSEQ. Libraries were prepared by immunoSEQ multiplex PCR; TCRdb keeps only in-frame clonotypes and omits some of them. This sample's table has 25,000 to 30,000 clones. The origin of this receptor is a woman between 18 and 70 years old with a cervical HPV16 infection that either progressed to CIN3+ or cleared (not recorded which). The chain uses TRBV30 and TRBJ2-5; 9 bases align to TRBD1. Sequenced material: blood buffy coat. The CDR3 here is CAWNPPGQGETQYF. Partial CDR3 DNA: TGTGCCTGGAATCCACCGGGACAGGGAGAGACC.